These T cell receptor beta chains were read from a single sample in a study of control samples from healthy donors and cancer patients. Measured with immunoSEQ multiplex PCR; TCRdb has only the in-frame clones, and not every one. Here the sample spans around 80,000 clones, more than 70% being singletons. Source material: blood. These receptors were collected from a woman aged 50 to 65 in good health. CDR3s include the opening cysteine and the closing phenylalanine or tryptophan. The D gene is left open where the match is weak. Size tells how often a clone was seen (once, few, many) or the class of an expanded clone, and some rows leave it out.

TRBV5-1	TRBJ2-7	.	.	TGCGCCAGCAGCTTGGCGGGGGCAGGCTTCTACGAGCAGTACTTC	CASSLAGAGFYEQYF
TRBV2	TRBJ2-1	TRBD2	.	TGTGCCAGCAGTGAAGGTGCGGGGGGGGCGAATGAGCAGTTCTTC	CASSEGAGGANEQFF
TRBV4-1	TRBJ2-1	.	once	TGCGCCAGCAGCCACGACTTCATGCGGGCTAGACACAATGAGCAGTTCTTC	CASSHDFMRARHNEQFF
TRBV10-3	TRBJ1-2	.	.	TGTGCCATCAGCGGGGGGCCGTCCTATGGCTACACCTTC	CAISGGPSYGYTF
TRBV7-9	TRBJ2-1	TRBD1	.	TGTGCCAGTACAGGGGGCGCACTTCTCTCCTACAATGAGCAGTTCTTC	CASTGGALLSYNEQFF
TRBV5-4	TRBJ1-6	.	.	TGTGCCAGCAAGGGTGAGCGGAATTCACCCCTCCACTTT	CASKGERNSPLHF
TRBV7-2	TRBJ2-1	.	.	TGTGCCAGCAGCTTAGATCTAGGCCGCAATGAGCAGTTCTTC	CASSLDLGRNEQFF
TRBV9	TRBJ2-2	TRBD2	.	TGTGCCAGCAGCGCCAGCCCTTTTCGCGGGGGGGCGAGGGGCGGGGAGCTGTTTTTT	CASSASPFRGGARGGELFF
TRBV5-1	TRBJ2-4	TRBD1	.	TGCGCCAGCAGCCCAGGGGGCTCGAACATTCAGTACTTC	CASSPGGSNIQYF
TRBV12-3/TRBV12-4	TRBJ1-1	.	.	TGTGCCAGCAGTCGATACCCGAACACTGAAGCTTTCTTT	CASSRYPNTEAFF
TRBV6-5	TRBJ1-6	.	.	TGTGCCAGCAGTTACCAGGGGCAGTACGATTCACCCCTCCACTTT	CASSYQGQYDSPLHF
TRBV6-5	TRBJ2-7	.	once	TGTGCCAGCAGTACTGGGGTGAGGACCTACGAGCAGTACTTC	CASSTGVRTYEQYF
TRBV9	TRBJ2-2	TRBD2	.	TGTGCCAGCAGCGTTCGGGCTAGCGGGGTTCGCATCGGGGAGCTGTTTTTT	CASSVRASGVRIGELFF
TRBV10-3	TRBJ1-1	.	.	TGTGCCATCAGTGGGGGGCGCTTAGCTTTCTTT	CAISGGRLAFF
TRBV23-1	TRBJ2-7	.	.	TGCGCCAGCAGTCATGAGAGGATACCCAACGAGCAGTACTTC	CASSHERIPNEQYF